Following are 25 T cell receptor beta chains from one sample sequenced in a study of T cells in women clearing cervical HPV infection. Produced via immunoSEQ multiplex PCR; TCRdb's table is partial and in-frame only. The sample holds roughly 30,000 clones. The sequenced sample consisted of blood buffy coat. The receptor source for this set is a woman aged 18-70 years with a cervical HPV16 infection that either progressed to CIN3+ or cleared (not recorded which).

On this clone itself: The CDR3 extends 3 residues past the end of the read, so its final part is completed from the germline J gene. This chain uses TRBV20-1 with TRBJ1-1, with a tentative D call TRBD1 (6 bases). Trimming took 1 base from V and 5 from J, leaving 14 bases between them. The CDR3 length is 14 residues. Germline-derived CDR1 and CDR2 are DFQATT and SNEGSKA (reference sequence). CDR3 DNA, as far as it was read: TGCAGTGCTAGAGGGTACAGGGCAGGTACTGAA. This translates into CSARGYRAGTE. The full CDR3 protein reads CSARGYRAGTEAFF.

As concerns this clone: Read sequence stops 3 residues before the CDR3 end, and the germline J gene provides the missing end. The chain combines TRBV5-1 with TRBJ2-2, with TRBD2 matching 13 bases. The length of the CDR3 is 18 residues. V lost 4 bases to trimming and J lost 0 bases; unmatched junction nucleotides: 6. Germline lookup yields CDR1 SGHRS and CDR2 YFSETQ. Partial CDR3 DNA: TGCGCCAGCAGCAACCGGGGACTAGCGGGGACGAACACCGGGGAG. Translated: CASSNRGLAGTNTGE. The CDR3, in full, reads CASSNRGLAGTNTGELFF.

Its frequency marks this clone as medium-sized. The read stops 3 residues short of the end of the CDR3; the missing end is completed from the germline J gene. The rearrangement links TRBV28 to TRBJ2-2, with a weak D call TRBD1 (6 bases). The CDR3 has 13 amino acids. V was pared by 4 bases and J by 5 bases, with 8 bases between. The V gene's germline CDR1 is MDHEN and CDR2 SYDVKM. CDR3 DNA, as far as it was read: TGTGCCAGCAGTTCCAGGGGTACCGGGGAG. Translating gives CASSSRGTGE. The complete CDR3 sequence is CASSSRGTGELFF.

Concerning this clone: The read comes to an end 3 residues before the CDR3 does, leaving the germline J gene to fill in the end. J is TRBJ1-2 and V is TRBV19, with TRBD1 as a possible D gene (5 bases). CDR3 size: 16 residues. The germline V gene has CDR1 LNHDA and CDR2 SQIVND (reference sequence). The CDR3 here is CASSIYSTVSSYDYTF. The sequenced part of the CDR3 DNA is TGTGCCAGTAGTATATATTCGACAGTTAGCTCCTACGAC.

Worth noting for this clone: The CDR3 end falls 3 residues outside the read, so it is completed with the germline J gene. The chain has TRBV12-5 and TRBJ1-2; D is unresolved. CDR3 length: 14 amino acids. Germline assignment: CDR1 LGHNT and CDR2 FRNRAP. V shed 6 bases and J shed 2 bases, with 13 bases lying between them. CDR3 amino acids: CASGPTVDNYGYTF. CDR3 DNA, as far as it was read: TGTGCTAGTGGCCCTACAGTAGACAACTATGGC.

In the case of this clone: The read comes to an end 3 residues before the CDR3 does, leaving the germline J gene to fill in the end. The V call is TRBV12-3 or TRBV12-4, the J call TRBJ2-7, with 13 bases aligning to TRBD2. This CDR3 region has 17 residues. V lost 3 bases to trimming and J lost 5 bases; unmatched junction nucleotides: 10. The part of the CDR3 DNA that was read is TGTGCCAGCAGTTTGACTAGCGGGGGGATCCTCTACGACGAG. Its translation: CASSLTSGGILYDE. From start to end, the CDR3 is CASSLTSGGILYDEQYF.

Regarding this clone: The CDR3 goes on 3 residues after the read ends, and that part is filled in from the germline J gene. The chain joins TRBV7-8 to TRBJ2-5; the match to TRBD1 covers 7 bases. J lost 2 bases, V lost 5 bases, and 2 bases had no gene match. The CDR3 covers 13 residues. Per the germline V gene, CDR1 is SGHVS and CDR2 is FQNEAQ. The CDR3: CASSVTGQETQYF. The CDR3 DNA, read in part, is TGTGCCAGCAGCGTGACAGGGCAAGAGACC.

Details on this clone: The read halts 3 residues ahead of the CDR3 end, with the missing end drawn from the germline J gene. The V gene is TRBV19, the J gene TRBJ1-2, with D unresolved. The CDR3 sequence is 13 residues long. Germline lookup yields CDR1 LNHDA and CDR2 SQIVND (reference sequence). This CDR3 reads CASSAGSRNDYTF. Partial CDR3 DNA: TGTGCCAGTAGTGCGGGATCGCGGAATGAC. Filled out from reference TRBV19 and TRBJ1-2, the complete variable domain reads DGGITQSPKYLFRKEGQNVTLSCEQNLNHDAMYWYRQDPGQGLRLIYYSQIVNDFQKGDIAEGYSVSREKKESFPLTVTSAQKNPTAFYLCASSAGSRNDYTFGSGTRLTVV.

Concerning this clone itself: The read is 3 residues too short to cover the CDR3 end, so that end is filled in from the germline J gene. The chain recombines TRBV7-9 with TRBJ1-1, with TRBD1 identical over 7 bases. CDR1 is SEHNR and CDR2 is FQNEAQ in the germline V gene (reference sequence). The CDR3 is made up of 14 amino acids. Losses at the gene ends were 5 bases for V and 4 bases for J; bases not matched to a gene: 7. Partial CDR3 DNA: TGTGCCAGCAGCCTACCAGGGGGGACCACTGAA. Residues: CASSLPGGTTE. The full-length CDR3 reads as CASSLPGGTTEAFF. Together with reference TRBV7-9 and TRBJ1-1, the CDR3 gives the full variable domain: DTGVSQNPRHKITKRGQNVTFRCDPISEHNRLYWYRQTLGQGPEFLTYFQNEAQLEKSRLLSDRFSAERPKGSFSTLEIQRTEQGDSAMYLCASSLPGGTTEAFFGQGTRLTVV.

Concerning this clone: The sequenced fragment ends 3 residues before the CDR3 boundary, so the rest is inferred from the germline J gene. V and J are TRBV5-1 and TRBJ1-2; D is perhaps TRBD1 (5 bases). The germline gives CDR1 SGHRS, CDR2 YFSETQ. This CDR3 has 12 residues. The CDR3 loop reads CASSFAQGGYTF. CDR3 DNA, as far as it was read: TGCGCCAGCAGCTTTGCCCAGGGAGGC.

About this clone itself: The CDR3 is cut off 3 residues early in the read; its end comes from the germline J gene. The chain combines TRBV20-1 with TRBJ2-3; 8 bases are shared with TRBD2. This CDR3 is 14 amino acids long. V shed 4 bases and J 6 bases; nucleotides not matched to a gene: 9. Germline CDR1 and CDR2: DFQATT and SNEGSKA (reference sequence). CDR3 DNA, as far as it was read: TGCAGTGCTACCCTCCGGGGGGGCCAGGATACG. Protein sequence: CSATLRGGQDT. The entire CDR3 sequence reads CSATLRGGQDTQYF.

Worth noting for this clone: From the germline J gene comes the end of the CDR3, since the read stops 3 residues before it. The chain links TRBV20-1 to TRBJ1-1; 8 nucleotides line up with TRBD1. This CDR3 has 12 amino acids. Germline V gene lookup returns CDR1 DFQATT and CDR2 SNEGSKA (reference sequence). The part of the CDR3 DNA that was read is TGCAGTGCGAATGACAGGGGCATATGG. Translation gives CSANDRGIW. The complete CDR3 reads CSANDRGIWAFF.

Regarding this clone: The DNA ends 3 residues before the CDR3 does, and the rest of the CDR3 is filled in from the germline J gene. The chain has TRBV5-1 and TRBJ1-1; D remains ambiguous. The V gene's germline CDR1 is SGHRS and CDR2 YFSETQ. V was pared by 0 bases and J by 1 base, with 10 bases between. The CDR3 consists of 15 residues. The covered CDR3 bases are TGCGCCAGCAGCTTGGAATCGGCGGGGAACACTGAA. Translated, it gives CASSLESAGNTE. The CDR3 as a whole reads CASSLESAGNTEAFF.

A note on this clone: The read stops 3 residues short of the end of the CDR3; the missing end is completed from the germline J gene. This chain links TRBV5-6 with TRBJ1-2, with D perhaps TRBD1 (5 bases). The CDR3 is made up of 13 amino acids. V gave up 3 bases and J gave up 4 bases, with 10 bases separating them. Per the germline V gene, CDR1 is SGHDT and CDR2 is YYEEEE. Partial CDR3 DNA: TGTGCCAGCAGCTCGCAGGGTAGCTATGGC. The encoded protein is CASSSQGSYG. From start to end, the CDR3 is CASSSQGSYGYTF.

Details on this clone: The read stops 3 residues short of the end of the CDR3; the missing end is completed from the germline J gene. The chain uses TRBV7-6 and TRBJ1-6; tentative D call: TRBD1 (5 bases). The CDR3 has 12 residues. The germline V gene has CDR1 SGHVS and CDR2 FNYEAQ. Trimming took 3 bases from V and 12 from J, leaving 9 bases between them. The covered CDR3 bases are TGTGCCAGCAGCTTGGGGGGTGAACCC. Residues: CASSLGGEP. The CDR3 as a whole reads CASSLGGEPLHF.

With respect to this clone: The read terminates 3 residues ahead of where the CDR3 ends, so the germline J gene completes it. The chain has TRBV18 and TRBJ2-3; the match to TRBD1 covers 9 bases. The CDR3 totals 17 residues. Germline lookup yields CDR1 KGHSH and CDR2 LQKENI. CDR3 loop: CASPPQQGALSGETQYF. Incomplete CDR3 DNA: TGTGCCAGCCCGCCCCAACAGGGGGCGCTAAGTGGGGAGACG.

Remarks on this clone: From the germline J gene comes the end of the CDR3, since the read stops 3 residues before it. The gene calls are TRBV30 and TRBJ2-4, with TRBD1 as a possible D gene (5 bases). There are 11 residues in the CDR3. Per the germline V gene, CDR1 is GTSNPN and CDR2 is SVGIG (reference sequence). The CDR3 bases that were read are TGTGCCTGGGAGAGACAGAGAGGT. Its protein product is CAWERQRG. The whole CDR3 sequence reads CAWERQRGQYF.

The CDR3 bases that were read are TGCGCCAGCAGCTTGGTGCGGGTGAGGAACACTGAA. It encodes CASSLVRVRNTE. The CDR3 in full is CASSLVRVRNTEAFF. The chain couples TRBV5-1 to TRBJ1-1, with D unresolved. The CDR3 goes on 3 residues after the read ends, and that part is filled in from the germline J gene. Germline CDR1 reads SGHRS; CDR2 reads YFSETQ. The CDR3 runs 15 residues. Trimming left V 0 bases short and J 1 base short, with 10 bases between.

In regard to this clone: The missing CDR3 end, 3 residues past where the read stops, is filled in from the germline J gene. The chain joins TRBV19 to TRBJ2-3; possibly TRBD1 for D (6 bases). Germline CDR1 reads LNHDA; CDR2 reads SQIVND (reference sequence). The CDR3 runs 14 residues. CDR3 sequence: CASSTSTGVETQYF. The CDR3 bases that were read are TGTGCCAGTAGTACCTCGACAGGAGTAGAGACG.

With regard to this clone: Sequencing ends 3 residues short of the CDR3 end; the germline J gene provides the rest. The genes are TRBV20-1 and TRBJ1-2; tentatively, D is TRBD1 (5 bases). Germline V CDR1 and CDR2: DFQATT, SNEGSKA (reference sequence). This CDR3 has 12 amino acids. The CDR3 protein is CSAPDNLGRYTF. Incomplete CDR3 DNA: TGCAGTGCTCCGGACAATCTGGGTCGC.

Note on this clone: A junction boundary mismatches the germline segment, possibly from a read error. Sequencing ends 3 residues short of the CDR3 end; the germline J gene provides the rest. Other DNA sequences of this sample code for an identical CDR3. V gene TRBV5-6 combines with J gene TRBJ1-2, with D hard to call. There are 12 residues in the CDR3. From germline, CDR1 is SGHDT and CDR2 YYEEEE. Incomplete CDR3 DNA: TGTGCCAGCAGCTTGGCTGACTATGGT. This codes for CASSLADYG. The whole CDR3 reads CASSLADYGYTF. Supplemented by reference TRBV5-6 and TRBJ1-2, the full variable domain reads DAGVTQSPTHLIKTRGQQVTLRCSPKSGHDTVSWYQQALGQGPQFIFQYYEEEERQRGNFPDRFSGHQFPNYSSELNVNALLLGDSALYLCASSLADYGYTFGSGTRLTVV.

As regards this clone: Coverage ceases 3 residues before the CDR3 finishes, and the germline J gene fills in the end. This chain connects TRBV20-1 to TRBJ2-2; possible D gene TRBD1, 5 bases. From germline, CDR1 is DFQATT and CDR2 SNEGSKA (reference sequence). The length of the CDR3 is 13 residues. V was shortened by 1 base and J by 2 bases, with 5 bases between the two germline ends. Incomplete CDR3 DNA: TGCAGTGCTAGAGGGACAAACACCGGGGAG. Amino acid sequence: CSARGTNTGE. Given in full, the CDR3 is CSARGTNTGELFF.

Turning to this clone: The DNA ends 3 residues before the CDR3 does, and the rest of the CDR3 is filled in from the germline J gene. The rearrangement joins TRBV18 to TRBJ2-3, with 9 bases aligning to TRBD1. This CDR3 contains 14 residues. V lost 8 bases, J lost 1 base, and 4 bases stayed unmatched. CDR1 is KGHSH, CDR2 LQKENI, per germline. The CDR3 loop is CASLGDRGTDTQYF. The sequenced CDR3 bases are TGTGCCAGCCTAGGGGACAGGGGCACAGATACG.

Turning to this clone: With the read ending 3 residues before the CDR3 end, the germline J gene is used to fill in that end. This sequence joins TRBV7-3 and TRBJ2-1; D might be TRBD2 (7 bases). Germline V CDR1 and CDR2: SGHTA, FQGTGA. The CDR3 is 17 residues long. V was clipped by 1 base and J by 5 bases, with 18 bases between them. The CDR3 region is CASSLRFGGALNNEQFF. Partial CDR3 DNA: TGTGCCAGCAGCTTAAGGTTTGGGGGGGCCCTTAACAATGAG.

On this clone itself: The sequenced fragment ends 3 residues before the CDR3 boundary, so the rest is inferred from the germline J gene. The chain recombines TRBV13 with TRBJ1-4, with D tentatively TRBD1 (5 bases). Germline assignment: CDR1 PRHDT and CDR2 FYEKMQ (reference sequence). The CDR3 runs 13 residues. V dropped 5 bases and J dropped 3 bases, with 7 bases sitting between them. Here the CDR3 reads CASSQGPNEKLFF. Incomplete CDR3 DNA: TGTGCCAGCAGCCAGGGCCCTAATGAAAAA.